Described below is a single T cell receptor (beta chain) sequence and its context. Its target is not known. TCRdb's table, derived via immunoSEQ multiplex PCR, lists solely in-frame clones and lacks some. The table has roughly 60,000 clones, more than 70% seen once; the top ten hold 2% to 3%. The sample comes from a study of OX40 agonist ivuxolimab in advanced cancers. Broader study findings: There were, on average, more expanded clones in CD8+ T cells than in CD4+.

The source was CD4+ or CD8+ T cells sorted from blood, collected in a trial of the OX40 agonist ivuxolimab. This sequence originates from an adult with an advanced solid tumor such as melanoma, head and neck, liver or kidney cancer.

CDR3 coding DNA: TGCGCCAGCAGCCTCCTCCTGGGGGATAACTATGGCTACACCTTC. This codes for CASSLLLGDNYGYTF. The V gene is TRBV4-3, the J gene TRBJ1-2, with a possible D match to TRBD1 (5 bases). Per the germline V gene, CDR1 is LGHNA and CDR2 is YSLEER. The CDR3 consists of 15 residues. The ends were cut back, 4 bases at V and 1 base at J, with 13 bases in the middle.